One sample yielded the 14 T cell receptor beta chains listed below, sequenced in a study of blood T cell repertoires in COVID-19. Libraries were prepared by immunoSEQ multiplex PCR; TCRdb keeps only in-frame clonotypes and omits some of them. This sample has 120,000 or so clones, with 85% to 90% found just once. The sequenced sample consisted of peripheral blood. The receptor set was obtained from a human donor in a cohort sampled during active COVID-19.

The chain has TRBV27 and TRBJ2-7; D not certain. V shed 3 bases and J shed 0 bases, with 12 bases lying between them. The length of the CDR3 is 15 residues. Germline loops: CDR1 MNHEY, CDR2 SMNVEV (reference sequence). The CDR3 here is CASSFVAESSYEQYF. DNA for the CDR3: TGTGCCAGCAGTTTTGTCGCGGAGAGCTCCTACGAGCAGTACTTC.

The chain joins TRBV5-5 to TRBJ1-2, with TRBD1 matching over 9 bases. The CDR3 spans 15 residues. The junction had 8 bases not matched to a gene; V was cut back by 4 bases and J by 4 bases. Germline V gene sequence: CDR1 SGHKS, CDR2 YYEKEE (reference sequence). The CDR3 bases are TGTGCCAGCAGCCCCCGGGACAGGGCGTCCTATGGCTACACCTTC. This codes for CASSPRDRASYGYTF. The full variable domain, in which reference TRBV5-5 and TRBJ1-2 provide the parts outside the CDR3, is DAGVTQSPTHLIKTRGQQVTLRCSPISGHKSVSWYQQVLGQGPQFIFQYYEKEERGRGNFPDRFSARQFPNYSSELNVNALLLGDSALYLCASSPRDRASYGYTFGSGTRLTVV.

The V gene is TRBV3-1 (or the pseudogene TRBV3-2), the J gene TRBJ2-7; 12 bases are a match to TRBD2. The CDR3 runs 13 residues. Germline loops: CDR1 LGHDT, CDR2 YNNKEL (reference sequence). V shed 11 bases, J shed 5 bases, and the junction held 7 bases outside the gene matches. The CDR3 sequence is CASRLAGENEQYF. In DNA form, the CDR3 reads TGTGCCTCAAGACTAGCGGGAGAAAACGAGCAGTACTTC.

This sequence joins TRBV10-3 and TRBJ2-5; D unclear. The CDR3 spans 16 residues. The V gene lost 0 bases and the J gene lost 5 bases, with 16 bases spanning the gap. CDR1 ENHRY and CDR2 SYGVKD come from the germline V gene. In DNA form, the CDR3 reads TGTGCCATCAGTGAGTCGACTGGAGCTTTAGTCGAGACCCAGTACTTC. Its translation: CAISESTGALVETQYF.

The DNA for the CDR3 is TGTGCCAGCAAAAAACAGGGGGGGGAAAAACTGTTTTTT. Translation gives CASKKQGGEKLFF. The V call is TRBV28, the J call TRBJ1-4, with 8 nucleotides matching TRBD1. Germline CDR1 and CDR2: MDHEN and SYDVKM. V trimming: 7 bases; J trimming: 8 bases; junction bases outside the gene matches: 6. There are 13 residues in the CDR3.

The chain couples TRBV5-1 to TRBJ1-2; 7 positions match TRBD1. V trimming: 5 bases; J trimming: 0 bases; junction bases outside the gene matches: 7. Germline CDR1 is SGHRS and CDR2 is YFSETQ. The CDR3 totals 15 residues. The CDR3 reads CASSLRQGSNYGYTF. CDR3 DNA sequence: TGCGCCAGCAGTTTGAGACAGGGCTCTAACTATGGCTACACCTTC.

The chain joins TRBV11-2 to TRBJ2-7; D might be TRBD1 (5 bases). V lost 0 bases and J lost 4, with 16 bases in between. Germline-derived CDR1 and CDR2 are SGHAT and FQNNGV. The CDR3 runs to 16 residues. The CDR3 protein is CASSLDWGPIRYEQYF. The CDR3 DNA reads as TGTGCCAGCAGCTTAGATTGGGGCCCGATCCGTTACGAGCAGTACTTC.

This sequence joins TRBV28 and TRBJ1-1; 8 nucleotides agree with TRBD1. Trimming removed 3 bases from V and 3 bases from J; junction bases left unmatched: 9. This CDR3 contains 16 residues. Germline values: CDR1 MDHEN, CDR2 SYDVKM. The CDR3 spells CASSFPTGGVDTEAFF. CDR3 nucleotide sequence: TGTGCCAGCAGTTTCCCTACAGGGGGAGTAGACACTGAAGCTTTCTTT.

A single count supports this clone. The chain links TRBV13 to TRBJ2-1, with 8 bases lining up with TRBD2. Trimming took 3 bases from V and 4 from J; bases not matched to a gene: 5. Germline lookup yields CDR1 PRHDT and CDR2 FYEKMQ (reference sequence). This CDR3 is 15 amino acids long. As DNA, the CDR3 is TGTGCCAGCAGCTTTACGGGGGGGCTTTACAATGAGCAGTTCTTC. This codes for CASSFTGGLYNEQFF. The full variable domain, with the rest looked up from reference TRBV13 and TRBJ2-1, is AAGVIQSPRHLIKEKRETATLKCYPIPRHDTVYWYQQGPGQDPQFLISFYEKMQSDKGSIPDRFSAQQFSDYHSELNMSSLELGDSALYFCASSFTGGLYNEQFFGPGTRLTVL.

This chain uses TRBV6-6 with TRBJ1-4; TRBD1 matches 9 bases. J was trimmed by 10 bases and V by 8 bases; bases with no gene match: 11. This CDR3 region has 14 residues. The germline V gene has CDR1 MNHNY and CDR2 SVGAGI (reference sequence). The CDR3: CASLPTGGQGKLFF. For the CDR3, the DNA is TGTGCCAGCTTGCCTACAGGGGGACAGGGAAAACTGTTTTTT.

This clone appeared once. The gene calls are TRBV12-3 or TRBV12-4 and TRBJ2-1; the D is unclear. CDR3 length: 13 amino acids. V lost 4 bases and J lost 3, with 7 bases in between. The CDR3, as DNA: TGTGCCAGCAGTTCGTCTGTCTACAATGAGCAGTTCTTC. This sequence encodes CASSSSVYNEQFF.

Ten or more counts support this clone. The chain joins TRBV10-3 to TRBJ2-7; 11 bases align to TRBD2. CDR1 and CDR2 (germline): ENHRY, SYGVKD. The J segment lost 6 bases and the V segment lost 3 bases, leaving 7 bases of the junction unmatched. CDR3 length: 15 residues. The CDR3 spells CAISDVAGGPREQYF. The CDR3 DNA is TGTGCCATCAGTGACGTAGCGGGAGGGCCTCGCGAGCAGTACTTC.

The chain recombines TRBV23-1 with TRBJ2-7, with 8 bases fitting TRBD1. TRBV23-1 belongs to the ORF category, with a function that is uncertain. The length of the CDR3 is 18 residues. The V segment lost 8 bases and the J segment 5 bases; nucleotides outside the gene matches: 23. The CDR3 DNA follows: TGCGCCAGCCTTTCCCCTTTGCAGGGGGCTCGTTGTAGTGACGAGCAGTACTTC. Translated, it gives CASLSPLQGARCSDEQYF.

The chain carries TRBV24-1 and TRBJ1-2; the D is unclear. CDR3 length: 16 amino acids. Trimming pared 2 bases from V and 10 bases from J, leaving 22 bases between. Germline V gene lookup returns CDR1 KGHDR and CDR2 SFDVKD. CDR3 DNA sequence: TGTGCCACCAGTGATTCATCAGCGGGCGCGTCGTCTTTCTACACCTTC. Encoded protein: CATSDSSAGASSFYTF.